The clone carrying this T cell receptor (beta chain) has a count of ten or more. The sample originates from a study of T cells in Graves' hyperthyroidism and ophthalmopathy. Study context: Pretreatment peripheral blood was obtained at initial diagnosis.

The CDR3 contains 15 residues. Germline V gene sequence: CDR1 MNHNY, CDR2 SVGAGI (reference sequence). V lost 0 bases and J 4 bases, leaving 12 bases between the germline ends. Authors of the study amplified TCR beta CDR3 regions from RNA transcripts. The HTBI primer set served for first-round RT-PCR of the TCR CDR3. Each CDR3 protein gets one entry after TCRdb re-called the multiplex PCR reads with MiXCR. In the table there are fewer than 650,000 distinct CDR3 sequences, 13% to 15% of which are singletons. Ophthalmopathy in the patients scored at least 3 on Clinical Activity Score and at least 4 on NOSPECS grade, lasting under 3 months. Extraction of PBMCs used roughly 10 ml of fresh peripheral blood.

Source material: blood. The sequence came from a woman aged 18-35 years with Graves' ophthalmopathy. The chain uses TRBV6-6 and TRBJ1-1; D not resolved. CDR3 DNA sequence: TGTGCCAGCAGTTACTCTTTCGGGGTGGGCACTGAAGCTTTCTTT. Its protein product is CASSYSFGVGTEAFF.